The TCR beta chain under discussion was sequenced for a study of shared clonotypes between healthy human individuals (dated by TCRdb to about 2020). Turning to the overall study: The cohort included three men and a couple of women between 18 and 49 years of age. Per donor, three plates each were used for CD4 naive and CD4 memory, two for CD8 naive, and one for CD8 memory. To estimate repertoire size and how much clonotype sharing occurs between individuals, the study deeply sequenced the blood TCR repertoires of several healthy adults. Libraries were prepared and TCR repertoires were sequenced by different laboratories using diverse techniques, in order to increase sequencing depth and limit assay-specific biases. Per donor, leukapheresis produced somewhere between about 0.94 and 8.9 billion PBMCs.

Findings and caveats that apply to the study as a whole: Rarefaction of sorted-subset datasets indicated incomplete sequencing despite the large sequencing depth. Pairwise subsampling indicated that sequencing depth was expected to affect the degree of clonotype sharing among donors. Sampling was restricted to blood, and TCR repertoires in tissues likely differ from the TCR repertoires found in blood. About 5% of naive CD4, 3.5% of naive CD8, around 2.3% of memory CD4, and 0.35% to 0.5% of memory CD8 clonotypes were shared across a few donors. Naive subsets generally had larger estimated clonotype richness than memory subsets did. Because the study included a small number of donors, the genetic and exposure-history diversity represented was limited. Compared with non-shared clonotypes, the clonotypes found in all four sorted-subset donors had higher generation probabilities.

Healthy HIV-negative adults with no recently reported acute infections or vaccinations were included as donors. All donors were Caucasian adults living in Nashville, Tennessee, USA. CD4+ T cells were enriched by magnetic negative selection; naive cells were then positively selected on CD45RA, and the negative fraction formed the memory subset. Blood was collected by leukapheresis, and PBMCs were isolated by Ficoll-Histopaque density gradient centrifugation and then cryopreserved in liquid nitrogen vapor phase. Analytical flow cytometry was used to check the purity and quantity of every magnetically sorted T cell population. From each sorted fraction, genomic DNA was isolated and quantified by UV absorbance on a Nanodrop 2000c. In the case of this clone: What this receptor recognizes is not known. The sample holds no much larger clone one base away, and base qualities are not on file. Within the sample, other DNA sequences also encode this same CDR3.

Relative to germline, V is 3 bases shorter and J is 1 base shorter, with 9 bases between their ends. Including cysteine and phenylalanine, the CDR3 has 14 amino acids. Solely the CDR3 DNA is kept, with 42 bases framed from the first base. For CDR1 and CDR2, the germline V gene lists KGHSH and LQKENI. Using the deep immunoSEQ assay, multiplex PCR amplified TCR CDR3 regions from genomic DNA. For each cell subset, the extracted genomic DNA was distributed evenly across all wells of several immunoSEQ 96-well plates, and each plate served as one replicate. For sorted subsets, each replicate PCR was loaded with roughly 200 ng genomic DNA, equivalent to roughly 30,000 T cell genomes. Purified libraries were measured with a Qubit 3.0 fluorometer, size-checked on a Bioanalyzer 2100, and measured again with the KAPA Library Quantification kit. Each immunoSEQ 96-well plate was sequenced on its own single-read 150-cycle Illumina NextSeq 550 flow cell. Processing in the source paper ran as follows. Because the immunoSEQ output included only junctional sequences and no quality scores, the filtering could not be the same as the filtering used for full-length reads. Sequences were annotated with PyIR, a Python wrapper for IgBLAST v1.9, using IMGT germline references to assign V/J genes and CDR3. Reads with weak V/J assignments (E-value above 1e-6), missing CDR3, stop codons, out-of-frame junctions, or ambiguous translated residues were removed. A V3J clonotype was defined by an identical inferred V gene, J gene, and CDR3 amino acid sequence. Percentage overlap between repertoires was computed as shared unique clonotypes divided by the size of the smaller repertoire. Repertoire richness was assessed with RTK rarefaction, the Chao1 estimator, and Recon v2.1 estimates of unobserved clonotypes. Generation probabilities were computed with OLGA for all TCRbeta clonotypes obtained by the gDNA method from a handful of donors. TCRdb provides this immuneACCESS table in a form limited to in-frame rearrangements. Some clones are lacking; in checked studies, under half of them reflect an unresolved V gene, and why the rest are absent is not known. The V and J calls and the clone size are those of that table, but D and trimming were determined from the DNA. The sample table holds about 2,500,000 clones, of which just over 90% were seen once. The leading ten clones occupy under 0.15% of the sample.

The sequenced material came from naive CD4+ T cells sorted from blood. What the cell subset or site label conveys for this sample: CD45RA+ positively selected. This receptor was identified in a man between 18 and 35 years old in good health. The chain was built from TRBV18 and TRBJ2-5; 6 matching bases give a weak D call of TRBD2. The base sequence is TGTGCCAGCTCACCGGGGGGTCCCCAAGAGACCCAGTACTTC. The resulting protein is CASSPGGPQETQYF.